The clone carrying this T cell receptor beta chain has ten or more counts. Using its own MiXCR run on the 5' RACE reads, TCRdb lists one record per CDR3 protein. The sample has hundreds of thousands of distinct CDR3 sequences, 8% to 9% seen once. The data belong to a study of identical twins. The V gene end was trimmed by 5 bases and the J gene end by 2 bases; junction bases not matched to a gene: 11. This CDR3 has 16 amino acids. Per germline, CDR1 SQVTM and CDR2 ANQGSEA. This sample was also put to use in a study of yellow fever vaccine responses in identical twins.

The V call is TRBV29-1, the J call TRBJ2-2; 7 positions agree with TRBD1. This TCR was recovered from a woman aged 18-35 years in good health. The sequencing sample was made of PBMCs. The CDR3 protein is CSVMRGQDHNTGELFF. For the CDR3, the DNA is TGCAGCGTTATGCGCGGACAGGATCATAACACCGGGGAGCTGTTTTTT.